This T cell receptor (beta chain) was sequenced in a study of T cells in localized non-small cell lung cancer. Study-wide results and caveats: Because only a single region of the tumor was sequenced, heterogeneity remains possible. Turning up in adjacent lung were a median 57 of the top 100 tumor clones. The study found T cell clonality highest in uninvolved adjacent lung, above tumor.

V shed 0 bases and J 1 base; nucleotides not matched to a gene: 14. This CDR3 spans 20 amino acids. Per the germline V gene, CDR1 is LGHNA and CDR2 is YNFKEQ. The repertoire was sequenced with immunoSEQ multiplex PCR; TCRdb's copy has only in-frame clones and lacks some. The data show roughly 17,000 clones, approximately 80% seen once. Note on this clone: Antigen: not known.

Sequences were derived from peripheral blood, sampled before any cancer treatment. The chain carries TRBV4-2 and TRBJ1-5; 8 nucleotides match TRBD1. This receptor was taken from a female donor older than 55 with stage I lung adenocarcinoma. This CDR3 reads CASSQDWSALTGVSNQPQHF. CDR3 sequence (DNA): TGTGCCAGCAGCCAAGATTGGAGCGCTTTGACAGGGGTAAGCAATCAGCCCCAGCATTTT.